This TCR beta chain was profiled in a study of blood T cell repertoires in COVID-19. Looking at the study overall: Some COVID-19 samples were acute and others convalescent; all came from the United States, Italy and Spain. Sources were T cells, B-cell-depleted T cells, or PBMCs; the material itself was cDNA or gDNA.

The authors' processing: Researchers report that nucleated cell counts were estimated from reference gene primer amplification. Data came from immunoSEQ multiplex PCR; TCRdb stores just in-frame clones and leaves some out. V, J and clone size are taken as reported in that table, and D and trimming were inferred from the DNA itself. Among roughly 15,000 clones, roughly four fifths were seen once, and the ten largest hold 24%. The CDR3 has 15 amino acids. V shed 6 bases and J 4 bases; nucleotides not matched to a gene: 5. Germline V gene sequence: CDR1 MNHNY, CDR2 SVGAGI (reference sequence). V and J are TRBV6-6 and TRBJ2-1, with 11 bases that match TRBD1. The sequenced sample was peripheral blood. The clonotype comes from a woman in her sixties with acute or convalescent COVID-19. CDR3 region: CASRMGQGVYNEQFF. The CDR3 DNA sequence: TGTGCCAGCAGAATGGGACAGGGGGTATACAATGAGCAGTTCTTC.